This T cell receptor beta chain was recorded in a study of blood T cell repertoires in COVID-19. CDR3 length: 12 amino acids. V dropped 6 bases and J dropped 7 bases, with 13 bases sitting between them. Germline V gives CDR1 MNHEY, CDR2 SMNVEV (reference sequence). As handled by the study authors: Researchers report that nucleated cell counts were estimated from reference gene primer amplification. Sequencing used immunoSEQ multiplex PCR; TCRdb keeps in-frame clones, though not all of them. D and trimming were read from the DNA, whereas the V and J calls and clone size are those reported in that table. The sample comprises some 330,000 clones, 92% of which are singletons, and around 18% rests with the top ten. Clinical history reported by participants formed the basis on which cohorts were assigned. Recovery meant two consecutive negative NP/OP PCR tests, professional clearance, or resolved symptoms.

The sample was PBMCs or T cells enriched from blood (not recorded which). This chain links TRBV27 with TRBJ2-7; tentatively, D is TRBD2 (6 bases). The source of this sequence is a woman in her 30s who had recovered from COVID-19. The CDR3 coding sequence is TGTGCCAGCAGCGGGACCGCGGGGGAGCAGTACTTC. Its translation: CASSGTAGEQYF.